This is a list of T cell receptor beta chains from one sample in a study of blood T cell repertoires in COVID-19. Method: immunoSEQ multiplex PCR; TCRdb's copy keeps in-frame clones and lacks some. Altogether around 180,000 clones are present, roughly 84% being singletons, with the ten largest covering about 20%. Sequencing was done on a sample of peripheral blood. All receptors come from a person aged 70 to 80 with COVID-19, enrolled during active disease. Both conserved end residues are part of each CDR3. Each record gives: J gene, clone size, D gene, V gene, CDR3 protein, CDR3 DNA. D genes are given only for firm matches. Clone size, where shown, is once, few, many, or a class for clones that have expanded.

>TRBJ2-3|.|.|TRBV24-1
CATSGVTTPDTQYF
TGTGCCACCAGTGGTGTGACTACCCCAGATACGCAGTATTTT
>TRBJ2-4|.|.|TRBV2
CASRSPWGENIQYF
TGTGCCAGCAGGTCTCCCTGGGGGGAAAACATTCAGTACTTC
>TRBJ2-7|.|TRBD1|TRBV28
CASSARQGSVQYF
TGTGCCAGCAGTGCGCGACAGGGTTCAGTGCAGTACTTC
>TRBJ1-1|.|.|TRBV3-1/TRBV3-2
CASSPISGSEAFF
TGTGCCAGCAGCCCGATCTCGGGGTCTGAAGCTTTCTTT
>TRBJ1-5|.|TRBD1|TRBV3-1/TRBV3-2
CASSQTGGHSPQHF
TGTGCCAGCAGCCAAACAGGGGGCCACTCCCCCCAGCATTTT
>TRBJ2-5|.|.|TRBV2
CASSETLGGTQYF
TGTGCCAGCAGTGAGACGCTGGGAGGGACCCAGTACTTC
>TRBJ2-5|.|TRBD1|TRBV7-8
CASSLRDSQETQYF
TGTGCCAGCAGCCTCCGGGACAGCCAAGAGACCCAGTACTTC
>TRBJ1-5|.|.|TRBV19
CASSLVGGYNQPQHF
TGTGCCAGTAGTCTGGTGGGGGGATACAATCAGCCCCAGCATTTT
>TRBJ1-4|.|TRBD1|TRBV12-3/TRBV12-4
CASRPGTGEKLFF
TGTGCCAGCCGGCCCGGGACAGGTGAAAAACTGTTTTTT
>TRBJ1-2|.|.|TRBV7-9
CASSSREFIYGYTF
TGTGCCAGCAGCTCCCGGGAATTCATCTATGGCTACACCTTC
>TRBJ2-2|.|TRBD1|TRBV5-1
CASSLDRQGATGELFF
TGCGCCAGCAGCTTGGATAGGCAGGGGGCCACCGGGGAGCTGTTTTTT
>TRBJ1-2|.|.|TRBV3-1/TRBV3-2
CASSQDAGYGYTF
TGTGCCAGCAGCCAAGATGCAGGCTATGGCTACACCTTC
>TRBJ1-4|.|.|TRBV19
CASSPAYRATNEKLFF
TGTGCCAGTAGTCCAGCTTACAGGGCAACTAATGAAAAACTGTTTTTT
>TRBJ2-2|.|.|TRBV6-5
CASSYAGSSNTGELFF
TGTGCCAGCAGTTACGCGGGGAGCTCGAACACCGGGGAGCTGTTTTTT
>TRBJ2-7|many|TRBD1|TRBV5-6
CASSVGTGGTYEQYF
TGTGCCAGCAGCGTTGGGACAGGGGGAACCTACGAGCAGTACTTC
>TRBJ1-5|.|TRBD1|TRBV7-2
CASSWGQRGSNQPQHF
TGTGCCAGCAGCTGGGGACAGAGGGGGAGCAATCAGCCCCAGCATTTT
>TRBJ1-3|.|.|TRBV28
CASSLWGGGSGNTIYF
TGTGCCAGCAGTTTATGGGGAGGGGGCTCTGGAAACACCATATATTTT
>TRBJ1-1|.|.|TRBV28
CASRNPREAFF
TGTGCCAGCAGGAACCCTCGGGAAGCTTTCTTT
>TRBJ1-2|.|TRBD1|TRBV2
CASSERQGARYTF
TGTGCCAGCAGTGAACGACAGGGGGCCAGGTACACCTTC